This T cell receptor beta chain emerged from a study of OX40 agonist ivuxolimab in advanced cancers. Study information: Therapy given before enrollment (anti-PD-1, anti-PD-L1 or anti-CTLA-4) was allowed, and around 40% had some.

There are 14 residues in the CDR3. The germline V gene has CDR1 MNHNS and CDR2 SASEGT. V shed 5 bases, J shed 4 bases, and the junction held 5 bases outside the gene matches. Method: immunoSEQ multiplex PCR; TCRdb's copy keeps in-frame clones and lacks some. The data show 50,000 to 70,000 clones, with around 85% seen just once and approximately 3% held by the top ten. Cycle 7 day 1, cycle 4 day 1, and baseline were the timepoints at which blood was sampled. The sequencing used CD4+ or CD8+ T cells sorted from blood, collected in a trial of the OX40 agonist ivuxolimab. The clonotype originates from an adult with an advanced solid tumor such as melanoma, head and neck, liver or kidney cancer. This chain joins TRBV6-1 and TRBJ1-1; 9 bases fit TRBD1. CDR3 loop: CASSTGTGSTEAFF. The CDR3 DNA follows: TGTGCCAGCAGTACCGGGACAGGGAGCACTGAAGCTTTCTTT.